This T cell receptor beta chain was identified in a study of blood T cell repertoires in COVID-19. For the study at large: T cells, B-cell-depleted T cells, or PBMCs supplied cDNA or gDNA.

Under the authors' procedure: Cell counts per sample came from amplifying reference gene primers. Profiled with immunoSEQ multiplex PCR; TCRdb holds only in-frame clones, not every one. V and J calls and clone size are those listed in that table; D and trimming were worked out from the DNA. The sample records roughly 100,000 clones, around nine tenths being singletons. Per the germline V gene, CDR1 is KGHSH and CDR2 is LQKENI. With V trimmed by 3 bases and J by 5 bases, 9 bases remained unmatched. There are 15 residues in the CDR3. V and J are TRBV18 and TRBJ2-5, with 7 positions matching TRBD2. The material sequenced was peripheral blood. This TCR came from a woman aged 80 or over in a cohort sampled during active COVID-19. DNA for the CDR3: TGTGCCAGCTCACCCATGGCGGGAGCACAGGAGACCCAGTACTTC. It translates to CASSPMAGAQETQYF.